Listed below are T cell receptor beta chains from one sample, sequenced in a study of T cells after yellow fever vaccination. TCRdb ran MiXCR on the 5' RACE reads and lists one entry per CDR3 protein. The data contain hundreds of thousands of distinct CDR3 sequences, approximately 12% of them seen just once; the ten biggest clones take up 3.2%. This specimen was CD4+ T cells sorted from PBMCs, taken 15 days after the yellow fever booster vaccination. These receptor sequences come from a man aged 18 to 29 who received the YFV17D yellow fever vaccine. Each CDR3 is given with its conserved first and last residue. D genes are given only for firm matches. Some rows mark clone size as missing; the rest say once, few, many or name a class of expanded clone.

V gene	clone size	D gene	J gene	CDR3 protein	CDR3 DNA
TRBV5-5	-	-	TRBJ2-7	CASSPQLYEQYF	TGTGCCAGCAGCCCACAGCTGTACGAGCAGTACTTC
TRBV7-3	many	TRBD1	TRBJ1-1	CASSLGQENTEAFF	TGTGCCAGCAGCTTAGGACAGGAGAACACTGAAGCTTTCTTT
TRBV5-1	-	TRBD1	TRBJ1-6	CACSLDRVGNSPLHF	TGCGCCTGCAGCTTGGACAGGGTTGGTAATTCACCCCTCCACTTT
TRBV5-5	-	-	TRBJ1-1	CASSLNRDHTEAFF	TGTGCCAGCAGCTTGAACAGGGACCACACTGAAGCTTTCTTT
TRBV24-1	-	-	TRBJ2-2	CATSENTGELFF	TGTGCCACCAGTGAGAACACCGGGGAGCTGTTTTTT
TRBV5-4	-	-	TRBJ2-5	CASSLPPPQETQYF	TGTGCCAGCAGCTTACCCCCCCCGCAAGAGACCCAGTACTTC
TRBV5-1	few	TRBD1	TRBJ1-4	CASSWQGGYEKLFF	TGCGCCAGCAGCTGGCAGGGGGGATATGAAAAACTGTTTTTT
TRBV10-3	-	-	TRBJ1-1	CAIKTEGTEAFF	TGTGCCATCAAGACAGAGGGCACTGAAGCTTTCTTT
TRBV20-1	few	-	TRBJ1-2	CSGAGEGYGYTF	TGCAGTGGGGCAGGGGAGGGGTATGGCTACACCTTC
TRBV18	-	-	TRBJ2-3	CASSPRGQMAQYF	TGTGCCAGCTCACCTCGGGGGCAAATGGCGCAGTATTTT
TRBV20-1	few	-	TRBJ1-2	CSARSTAGHGYTF	TGCAGTGCTCGATCTACGGCAGGGCATGGCTACACCTTC
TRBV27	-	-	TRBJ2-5	CASSIGGTAQYF	TGTGCCAGCAGTATCGGAGGCACGGCCCAGTACTTC
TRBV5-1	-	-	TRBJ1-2	CASSNQTGRGNGYTF	TGCGCCAGCAGCAATCAGACAGGAAGAGGGAATGGCTACACCTTC
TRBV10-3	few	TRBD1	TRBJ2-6	CAISPSGQEISGANVLTF	TGTGCCATCAGTCCCTCGGGACAGGAGATCTCTGGGGCCAACGTCCTGACTTTC
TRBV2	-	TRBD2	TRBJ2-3	CASSEAAGGGAGTQYF	TGTGCCAGCAGTGAAGCGGCGGGCGGGGGGGCCGGTACGCAGTATTTT
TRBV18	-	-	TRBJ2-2	CASSPPRWRRFANTGELFF	TGTGCCAGCTCACCCCCCCGTTGGAGGCGGTTCGCGAACACCGGGGAGCTGTTTTTT
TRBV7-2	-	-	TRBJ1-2	CASSLVPRLTGYTF	TGTGCCAGCAGCTTAGTTCCCAGGCTAACGGGCTACACCTTC
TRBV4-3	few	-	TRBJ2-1	CASSQDTTSRSSYNEQFF	TGCGCCAGCAGCCAAGATACGACCTCCAGGAGCTCCTACAATGAGCAGTTCTTC
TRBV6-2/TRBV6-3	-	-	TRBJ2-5	CASRSPVQETQYF	TGTGCCAGCAGGAGTCCAGTGCAAGAGACCCAGTACTTC
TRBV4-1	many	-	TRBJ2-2	CASSQDQWGFGNTGELFF	TGCGCCAGCAGCCAAGATCAATGGGGTTTTGGGAACACCGGGGAGCTGTTTTTT
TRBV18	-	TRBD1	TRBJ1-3	CASSPSRDRSSGNTIYF	TGTGCCAGCTCACCCAGCAGGGACAGGAGCTCTGGAAACACCATATATTTT
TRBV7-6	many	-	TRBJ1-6	CASSLGNRALNSPLHF	TGTGCCAGCAGCTTAGGAAACCGGGCCCTAAATTCACCCCTCCACTTT
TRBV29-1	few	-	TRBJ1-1	CSGGHGLETEAFF	TGCAGCGGGGGGCATGGTTTGGAGACTGAAGCTTTCTTT
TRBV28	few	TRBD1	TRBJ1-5	CASSLNFGTGLGGNQPQHF	TGTGCCAGCAGTTTAAATTTTGGGACAGGGTTAGGGGGCAATCAGCCCCAGCATTTT
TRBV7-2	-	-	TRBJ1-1	CASNLDRDTEAFF	TGTGCCAGCAACTTGGACAGAGACACTGAAGCTTTCTTT
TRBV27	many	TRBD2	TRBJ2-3	CASSSGGAGTDTQYF	TGTGCCAGCAGTTCCGGGGGGGCGGGCACAGATACGCAGTATTTT
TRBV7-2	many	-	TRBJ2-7	CASSSSNYEQYF	TGTGCCAGCAGCTCATCTAATTACGAGCAGTACTTC
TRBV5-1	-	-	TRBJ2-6	CASGRIFSGANVLTF	TGCGCCAGCGGACGGATCTTCTCTGGGGCCAACGTCCTGACTTTC
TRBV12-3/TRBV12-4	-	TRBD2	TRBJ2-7	CASSSRLITGLAGGQDEQYF	TGTGCCAGCAGTTCGCGGTTGATCACCGGACTTGCGGGGGGCCAGGACGAGCAGTACTTC
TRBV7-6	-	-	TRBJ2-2	CASSLGSLLYTGELFF	TGTGCCAGCAGCTTAGGGAGTTTGTTATACACCGGGGAGCTGTTTTTT
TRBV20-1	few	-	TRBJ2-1	CSARGVGGASYNEQFF	TGCAGTGCTAGGGGGGTCGGAGGGGCCTCCTACAATGAGCAGTTCTTC
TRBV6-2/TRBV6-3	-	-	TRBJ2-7	CASSPDRRIYEQYF	TGTGCCAGCAGTCCCGACAGAAGAATCTACGAGCAGTACTTC
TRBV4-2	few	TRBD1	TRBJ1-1	CASSHGVQGASTTEAFF	TGTGCCAGCAGCCATGGAGTACAGGGGGCGTCTACGACTGAAGCTTTCTTT
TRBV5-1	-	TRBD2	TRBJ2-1	CASRPGGVDEQFF	TGCGCCAGCAGGCCGGGGGGAGTCGATGAGCAGTTCTTC
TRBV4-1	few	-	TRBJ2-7	CASSQGEGGVPPYEQYF	TGCGCCAGCAGCCAAGGAGAGGGGGGCGTCCCTCCGTACGAGCAGTACTTC
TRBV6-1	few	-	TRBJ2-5	CASSEDYPRETQYF	TGTGCCAGCAGTGAAGACTACCCCCGGGAGACCCAGTACTTC
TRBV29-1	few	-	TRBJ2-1	CSTGGNYNEQFF	TGCAGCACCGGTGGGAATTACAATGAGCAGTTCTTC
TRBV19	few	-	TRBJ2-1	CASSSGLKQFF	TGTGCCAGTAGCTCCGGACTAAAGCAGTTCTTC
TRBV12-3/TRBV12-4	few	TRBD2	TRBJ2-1	CASSGTSGFRNNEQFF	TGTGCCAGCAGTGGGACTAGCGGGTTCCGTAACAATGAGCAGTTCTTC
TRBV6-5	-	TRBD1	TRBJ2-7	CASRDAGGSGSYEQYF	TGTGCCAGCAGGGACGCAGGGGGATCGGGCTCCTACGAGCAGTACTTC
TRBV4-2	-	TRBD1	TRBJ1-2	CASSQDLGTAYGYTF	TGTGCCAGCAGCCAAGATCTCGGGACAGCCTATGGCTACACCTTC
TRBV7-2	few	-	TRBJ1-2	CASSAQGIGYTF	TGTGCCAGCAGCGCCCAGGGGATAGGCTACACCTTC
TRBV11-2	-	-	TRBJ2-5	CASNPFKVLAIEETQYF	TGTGCCAGCAATCCCTTTAAAGTCCTAGCGATAGAAGAGACCCAGTACTTC
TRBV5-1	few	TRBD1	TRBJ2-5	CASSSPVGQGEETQYF	TGCGCCAGCAGCTCGCCAGTGGGACAGGGGGAAGAGACCCAGTACTTC
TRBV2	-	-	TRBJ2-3	CASSEQGGTDTQYF	TGTGCCAGCAGTGAACAGGGAGGCACAGATACGCAGTATTTT
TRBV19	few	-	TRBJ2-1	CASRQPGDRNEQFF	TGTGCCAGTAGGCAACCAGGGGATCGGAATGAGCAGTTCTTC
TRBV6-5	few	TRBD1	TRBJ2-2	CASSYSQGSGELFF	TGTGCCAGCAGTTACTCACAGGGGTCCGGGGAGCTGTTTTTT
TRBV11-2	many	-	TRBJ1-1	CASSLATGAGHTEAFF	TGTGCCAGCAGCTTAGCCACAGGTGCTGGACACACTGAAGCTTTCTTT
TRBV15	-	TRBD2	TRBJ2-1	CATSSRGVSYNEQFF	TGTGCCACCAGCAGCCGGGGGGTCTCCTACAATGAGCAGTTCTTC
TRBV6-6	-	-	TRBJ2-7	CASSHRDTSYEQYF	TGTGCCAGCAGTCACCGGGACACTTCCTACGAGCAGTACTTC
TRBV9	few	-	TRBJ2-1	CASSVSEYNEQFF	TGTGCCAGCAGCGTATCTGAATACAATGAGCAGTTCTTC
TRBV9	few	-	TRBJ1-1	CASSVDIRHTTEAFF	TGTGCCAGCAGCGTAGACATCAGACATACTACTGAAGCTTTCTTT
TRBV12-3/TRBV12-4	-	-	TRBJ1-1	CASIFQGNTEAFF	TGTGCCAGCATCTTCCAGGGAAACACTGAAGCTTTCTTT
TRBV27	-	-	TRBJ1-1	CASAQGWGTEAFF	TGTGCCAGCGCCCAGGGTTGGGGCACTGAAGCTTTCTTT
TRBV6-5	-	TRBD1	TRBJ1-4	CASSWTGANEKLFF	TGTGCCAGCAGCTGGACAGGGGCGAATGAAAAACTGTTTTTT
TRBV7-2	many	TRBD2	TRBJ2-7	CASNPSGGSSYEQYF	TGTGCCAGCAACCCCTCCGGGGGGAGCTCCTACGAGCAGTACTTC
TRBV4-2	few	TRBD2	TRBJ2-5	CASSQVSGGASETQYF	TGTGCCAGCAGCCAAGTGAGCGGGGGGGCGTCAGAGACCCAGTACTTC
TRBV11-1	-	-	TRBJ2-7	CASSGPTYEQYF	TGTGCCAGCTCCGGGCCAACCTACGAGCAGTACTTC
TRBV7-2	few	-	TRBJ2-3	CASSSSLSSSTDTQYF	TGTGCCAGCAGCTCCAGTCTTTCTTCTAGCACAGATACGCAGTATTTT